One and the same sample provided the 3 T cell receptor beta chains below, sequenced in a study of T cell responses to AZD1222 COVID-19 vaccine. The method was immunoSEQ multiplex PCR; TCRdb's version includes in-frame clones alone and lacks a portion of them. The sample lists 110,000 or so clones; more than 75% were seen once. This sample comprised peripheral blood, obtained 28 days after the second AZD1222 dose. These receptors all come from an adult who received the AZD1222 COVID-19 vaccine.

Only a few counts were recorded for this clone. The sample carries other DNA sequences with the same CDR3. The chain links TRBV12-3 or TRBV12-4 to TRBJ2-3; D is unclear. The CDR3 loop spans 11 amino acids. Trimming removed 3 bases from V and 5 bases from J, with 3 bases in between. Here the CDR3 DNA reads TGTGCCAGCAGTTTGGGAGATACGCAGTATTTT. Its translation: CASSLGDTQYF.

The chain uses TRBV19 and TRBJ1-4, with D maybe TRBD1 (6 bases). The CDR3 runs to 13 residues. V dropped 5 bases and J dropped 5 bases, with 9 bases sitting between them. From germline, CDR1 is LNHDA and CDR2 SQIVND (reference sequence). The CDR3 loop reads CASSLQGNEKLFF. The CDR3 bases are TGTGCCAGTAGTCTCCAGGGGAATGAAAAACTGTTTTTT.

This clone was picked up one time. The chain carries TRBV6-6 and TRBJ1-5; D not resolved. The germline V gene encodes CDR1 MNHNY and CDR2 SVGAGI (reference sequence). With 2 bases removed from V and 5 bases from J, the gap between germline ends came to 10 bases. The CDR3 extends over 14 amino acids. For the CDR3, the DNA is TGTGCCAGCAGTTACCTCATTGGGGATCAGCCCCAGCATTTT. As protein: CASSYLIGDQPQHF.